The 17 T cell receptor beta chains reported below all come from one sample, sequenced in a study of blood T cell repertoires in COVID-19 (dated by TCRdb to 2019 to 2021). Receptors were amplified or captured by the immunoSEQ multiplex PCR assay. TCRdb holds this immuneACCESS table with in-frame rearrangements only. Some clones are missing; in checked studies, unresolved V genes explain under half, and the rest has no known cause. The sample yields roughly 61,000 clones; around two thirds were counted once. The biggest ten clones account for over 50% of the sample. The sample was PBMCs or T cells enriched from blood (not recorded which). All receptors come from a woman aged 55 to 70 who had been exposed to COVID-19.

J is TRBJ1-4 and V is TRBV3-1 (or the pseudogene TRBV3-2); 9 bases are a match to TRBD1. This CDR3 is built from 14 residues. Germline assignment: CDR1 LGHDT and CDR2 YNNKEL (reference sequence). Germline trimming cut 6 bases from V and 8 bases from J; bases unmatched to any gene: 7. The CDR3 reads CASRRGQGREKLFF. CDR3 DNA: TGTGCCAGCAGGCGGGGACAGGGAAGGGAAAAACTGTTTTTT.

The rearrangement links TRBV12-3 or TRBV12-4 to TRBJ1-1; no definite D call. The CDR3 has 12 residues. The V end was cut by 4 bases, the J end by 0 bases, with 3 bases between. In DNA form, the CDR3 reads TGTGCCAGCAGTTCAATGAACACTGAAGCTTTCTTT. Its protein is CASSSMNTEAFF.

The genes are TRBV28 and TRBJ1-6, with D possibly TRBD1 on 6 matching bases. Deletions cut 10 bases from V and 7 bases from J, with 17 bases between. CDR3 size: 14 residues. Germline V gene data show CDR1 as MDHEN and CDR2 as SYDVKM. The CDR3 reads CATRTTGHNSPLHF. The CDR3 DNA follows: TGTGCCACCAGGACTACAGGGCACAATTCACCCCTCCACTTT.

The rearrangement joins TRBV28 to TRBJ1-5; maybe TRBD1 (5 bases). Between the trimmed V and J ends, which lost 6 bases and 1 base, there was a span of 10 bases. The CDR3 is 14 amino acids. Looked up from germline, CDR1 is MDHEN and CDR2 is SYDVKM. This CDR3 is CASSRQGSNQPQHF. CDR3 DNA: TGTGCCAGCAGCCGTCAGGGCAGCAATCAGCCCCAGCATTTT.

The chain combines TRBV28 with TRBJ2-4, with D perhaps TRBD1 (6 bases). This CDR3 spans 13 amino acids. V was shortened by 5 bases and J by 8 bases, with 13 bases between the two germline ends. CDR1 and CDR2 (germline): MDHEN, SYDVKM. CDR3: CASSRLGTHIQYF. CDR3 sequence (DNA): TGTGCCAGCAGTCGCCTAGGGACACACATTCAGTACTTC.

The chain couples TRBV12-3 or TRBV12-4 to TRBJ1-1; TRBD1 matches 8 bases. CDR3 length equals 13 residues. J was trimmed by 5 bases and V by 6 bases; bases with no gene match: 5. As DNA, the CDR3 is TGTGCCAGCAGGACAGGGGAGTATACTGAAGCTTTCTTT. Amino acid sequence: CASRTGEYTEAFF.

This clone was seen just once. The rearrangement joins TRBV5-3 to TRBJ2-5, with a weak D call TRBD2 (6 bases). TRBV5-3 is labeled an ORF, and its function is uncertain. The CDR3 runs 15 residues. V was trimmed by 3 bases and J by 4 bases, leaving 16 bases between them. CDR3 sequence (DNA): TGTGCCAGAAGCTGCCGGGAGAGGGAAACAGAGACCCAGTACTTC. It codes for CARSCRERETETQYF.

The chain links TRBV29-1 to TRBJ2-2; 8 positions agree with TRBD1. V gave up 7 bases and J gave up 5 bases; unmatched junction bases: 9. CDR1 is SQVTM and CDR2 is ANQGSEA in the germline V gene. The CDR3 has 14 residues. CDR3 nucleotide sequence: TGCAGCGCCGGGACAGGAGGAAGAACCGGGGAGCTGTTTTTT. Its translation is CSAGTGGRTGELFF.

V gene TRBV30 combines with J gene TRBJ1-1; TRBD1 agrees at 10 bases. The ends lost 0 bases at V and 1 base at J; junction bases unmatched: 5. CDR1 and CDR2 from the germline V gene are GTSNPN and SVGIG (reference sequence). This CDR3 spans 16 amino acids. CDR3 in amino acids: CAWSVPGTGANTEAFF. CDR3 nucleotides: TGTGCCTGGAGTGTACCGGGGACAGGGGCGAACACTGAAGCTTTCTTT.

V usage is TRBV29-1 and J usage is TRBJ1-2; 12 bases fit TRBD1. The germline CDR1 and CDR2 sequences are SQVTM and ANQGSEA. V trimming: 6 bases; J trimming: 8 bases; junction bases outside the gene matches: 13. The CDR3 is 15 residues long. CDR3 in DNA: TGCAGCGTACCGGGACAGGGGGCAGTCTGGAGCGGCTACACCTTC. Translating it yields CSVPGQGAVWSGYTF.

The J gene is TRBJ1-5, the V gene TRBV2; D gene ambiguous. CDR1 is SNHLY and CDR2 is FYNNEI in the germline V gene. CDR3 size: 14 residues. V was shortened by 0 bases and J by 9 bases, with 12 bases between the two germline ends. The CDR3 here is CASSEAGGSGPQHF. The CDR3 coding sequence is TGTGCCAGCAGTGAAGCGGGCGGGTCGGGGCCCCAGCATTTT.

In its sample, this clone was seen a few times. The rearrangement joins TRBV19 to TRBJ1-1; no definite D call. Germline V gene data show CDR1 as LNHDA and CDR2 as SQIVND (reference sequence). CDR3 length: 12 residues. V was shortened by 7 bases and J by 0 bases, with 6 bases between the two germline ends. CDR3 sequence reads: CASKYMNTEAFF. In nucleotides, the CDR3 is TGTGCCAGTAAGTACATGAACACTGAAGCTTTCTTT.

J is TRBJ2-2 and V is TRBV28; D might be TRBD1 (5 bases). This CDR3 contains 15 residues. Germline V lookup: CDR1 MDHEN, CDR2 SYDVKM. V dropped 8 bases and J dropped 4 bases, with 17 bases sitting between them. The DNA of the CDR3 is TGTGCCAGCCAACAAGGGGCCCGTAGCACCGGGGAGCTGTTTTTT. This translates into CASQQGARSTGELFF.

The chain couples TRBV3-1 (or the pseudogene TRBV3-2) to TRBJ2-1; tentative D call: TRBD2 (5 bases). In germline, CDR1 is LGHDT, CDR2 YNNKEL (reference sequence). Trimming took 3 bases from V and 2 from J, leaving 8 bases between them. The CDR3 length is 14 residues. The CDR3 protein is CASSQRLTYNEQFF. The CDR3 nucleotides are TGTGCCAGCAGCCAGAGACTAACCTACAATGAGCAGTTCTTC.

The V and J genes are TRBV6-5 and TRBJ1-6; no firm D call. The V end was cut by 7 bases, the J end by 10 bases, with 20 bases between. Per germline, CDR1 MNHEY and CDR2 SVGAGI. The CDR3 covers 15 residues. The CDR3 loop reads CASTRIGSWESPLHF. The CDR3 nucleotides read TGTGCCAGCACTCGTATCGGGAGTTGGGAATCACCCCTCCACTTT.

DNA of the CDR3: TGCGCCAGCAGCTTGGTCGGGACTAGCGGGAGGAATGAGCAGTTCTTC. This sequence encodes CASSLVGTSGRNEQFF. The chain recombines TRBV5-1 with TRBJ2-1, with 15 bases lining up with TRBD2. In germline, CDR1 is SGHRS, CDR2 YFSETQ. The CDR3 has 16 amino acids. After removal of 0 bases from V and 7 bases from J, the junction contained 2 bases not matched to a gene.

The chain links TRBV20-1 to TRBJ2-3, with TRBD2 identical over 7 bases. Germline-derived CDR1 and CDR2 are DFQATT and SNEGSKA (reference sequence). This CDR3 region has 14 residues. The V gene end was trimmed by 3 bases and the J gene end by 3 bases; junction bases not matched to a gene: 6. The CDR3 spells CSASLSGGTDTQYF. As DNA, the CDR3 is TGCAGTGCTAGTCTATCCGGGGGGACAGATACGCAGTATTTT.